This T cell receptor beta chain comes out of a study of pediatric ulcerative colitis. Study-level results: A couple of patients' blood samples yielded substantially fewer templates. Rectal repertoires separated controls, mild-moderate and acute severe colitis.

During colonoscopy, one to two rectal pinch biopsies were collected. This was a survey-level run. The table came from immunoSEQ multiplex PCR; TCRdb's copy has only in-frame clones and leaves some out. The data contain about 36,000 clones, about 80% of them singletons. Looked up from germline, CDR1 is SGHRS and CDR2 is YFSETQ. Trimming took 4 bases from V and 1 from J, leaving 11 bases between them. This CDR3 comprises 15 residues. This clone was picked up one time. Its antigen is unidentified. This receptor was identified in a boy younger than 18 with moderate ulcerative colitis. Sequencing was done on a sample of gut tissue. V usage is TRBV5-1 and J usage is TRBJ2-2; D is perhaps TRBD1 (6 bases). Written as DNA, the CDR3 is TGCGCCAGCAGCATTTTGGGACAGAACACCGGGGAGCTGTTTTTT. Protein: CASSILGQNTGELFF.